This T cell receptor beta chain was identified in a study of T cell responses to AZD1222 COVID-19 vaccine. CDR3 size: 17 residues. Germline lookup yields CDR1 SGHNT and CDR2 YYREEE (reference sequence). With 3 bases clipped from V and 3 bases from J, the junction kept 11 bases outside the gene matches. The table came from immunoSEQ multiplex PCR; TCRdb's copy has only in-frame clones and leaves some out. The repertoire holds about 160,000 clones, with approximately 92% as singletons. The receptor comes from an adult who received the AZD1222 COVID-19 vaccine. The sequencing used peripheral blood, collected 28 days after the second AZD1222 dose. The chain uses TRBV5-4 and TRBJ2-3; 9 positions match TRBD2. The CDR3 loop is CASSSPPGLASTDTQYF. CDR3 nucleotide sequence: TGTGCCAGCAGCTCACCTCCGGGACTAGCTAGTACAGATACGCAGTATTTT.